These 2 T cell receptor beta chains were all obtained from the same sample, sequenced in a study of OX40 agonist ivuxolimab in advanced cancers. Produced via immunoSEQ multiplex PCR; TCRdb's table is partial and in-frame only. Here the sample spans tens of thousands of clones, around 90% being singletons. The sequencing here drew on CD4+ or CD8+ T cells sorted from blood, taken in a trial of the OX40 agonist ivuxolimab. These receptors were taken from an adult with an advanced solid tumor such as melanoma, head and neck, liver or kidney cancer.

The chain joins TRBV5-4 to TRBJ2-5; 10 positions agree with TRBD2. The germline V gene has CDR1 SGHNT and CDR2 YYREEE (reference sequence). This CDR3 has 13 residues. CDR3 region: CVASGRDQETQYF. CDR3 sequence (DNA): TGTGTGGCTAGCGGGAGAGACCAAGAGACCCAGTACTTC.

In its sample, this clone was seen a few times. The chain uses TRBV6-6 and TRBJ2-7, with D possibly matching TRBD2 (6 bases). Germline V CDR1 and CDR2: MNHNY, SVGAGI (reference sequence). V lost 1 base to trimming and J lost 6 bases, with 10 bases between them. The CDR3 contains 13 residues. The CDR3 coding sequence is TGTGCCAGCAGTTACTTCTTGGGGGGCGAGCAGTACTTC. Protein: CASSYFLGGEQYF.